This TCR beta chain originates from a study of CD8 T cells in ankylosing spondylitis (dated by TCRdb to 2016 to 2017). Notes on the research overall: To find TCR variants linked to disease, the study profiled T cell receptor beta repertoires in ankylosing spondylitis patients and healthy donors. The whole study cohort included under 140 healthy donors and roughly 24 ankylosing spondylitis patients. Peripheral blood was sampled, and synovial fluid was additionally collected from ankylosing spondylitis patients. The full study reports these points: In peripheral blood, the disease-linked clones were found at relatively low frequencies and had a CD8+ phenotype. Some TCR beta motif variants had previously been reported in synovial fluid and blood of reactive arthritis patients, which suggested common disease-initiation mechanisms. Significant enrichment of the disease-linked clones was reported in matched synovial fluid samples from ankylosing spondylitis patients. A TCR beta motif of seven or eight highly homologous amino acid variants appeared characteristic of blood from ankylosing spondylitis patients.

V gives up 3 bases and J gives up 7 bases, and the segment between their germline ends measures 13 bases. Taken from cysteine to phenylalanine, the CDR3 has 15 residues. Of the read, only the CDR3 DNA is kept; its 45 bases are in frame from base 1. TCRdb names Illumina HiSeq 2500 as the instrument used. Quantitative 5'-RACE with molecular barcodes was used to prepare TCR beta libraries. In the original analysis: A new computational method based on a probabilistic model of VDJ rearrangement was used to identify disease-linked TCR variants. The public sequencing data were trimmed at Q25 with fastp and processed into clonotypes with MiXCR by TCRdb, which kept only in-frame beta chains. Rows merge per CDR3 protein into single entries with the most common DNA and genes. The V and J calls, along with clone size, are taken from TCRdb and not from the paper's own processing. The sample records about 250,000 distinct CDR3 sequences, under 35% of which are singletons. About 4.2% of the sample rests with the top ten.

To note about this clonotype: What antigen it recognizes has not been identified. The sample holds no much larger clone one base away, and base qualities are not on file.

The chain employs TRBV12-3 or TRBV12-4 and TRBJ1-6; the D gene identity is not certain. The TCR comes from a male donor with ankylosing spondylitis or in good health (not recorded which). Specimen: blood, either unsorted or a sorted T cell fraction (not recorded which). The DNA sequence is as follows: TGTGCCAGCAGTTTTCGCAGATTTGGAAATTCACCCCTCCACTTT. It translates as CASSFRRFGNSPLHF.